This T cell receptor (beta chain) was sequenced during a study of OX40 agonist ivuxolimab in advanced cancers. Study-wide background: A partial response was reached by three patients: one with hepatocellular carcinoma and two with cutaneous melanoma. Study conclusions and caveats: More expanded clones were found, on average, in CD8+ than in CD4+ T cells. Partial responders at 0.1-3.0 mg/kg had among the lowest clonal expansion. At doses 0.1 to 3.0 mg/kg, CD4+ and CD8+ clones expanded.

This clone occurred a few times. Its antigen is not identified. The V gene lost 2 bases and the J gene lost 8 bases, with 15 bases spanning the gap. The CDR3 covers 14 residues. Germline values: CDR1 WSHSY, CDR2 SAAADI. Generated by immunoSEQ multiplex PCR, the TCRdb table keeps only in-frame clones and is missing some. The table records about 47,000 clones, around 81% of them present only once. The receptor was isolated from an adult with an advanced solid tumor such as melanoma, head and neck, liver or kidney cancer. The sequenced sample was CD4+ or CD8+ T cells sorted from blood, obtained in a trial of the OX40 agonist ivuxolimab. This rearrangement joins TRBV10-2 to TRBJ1-2; D is uncertain. The CDR3 spells CASSEQPAAGGYTF. The CDR3 DNA reads TGCGCCAGCAGTGAGCAGCCCGCGGCGGGAGGCTACACCTTC.